Listed below are T cell receptor beta chains from one sample, sequenced in a study of shared clonotypes between healthy human individuals. Assay used: immunoSEQ multiplex PCR; TCRdb lists only in-frame clones, some missing. The sample shows 600,000 or so clones, about 95% of them seen only once. Sequenced input: naive CD8+ T cells sorted from blood. The receptors come from a woman aged 25 to 39 in good health. CDR3s include the opening cysteine and the closing phenylalanine or tryptophan. The D gene is left open where the match is weak.

V gene: TRBV7-9; D gene: TRBD2; CDR3 protein: CASSVTSGMYEQFF
V gene: TRBV20-1; D gene: .; CDR3 protein: CSALDYEQYF
V gene: TRBV10-3; D gene: .; CDR3 protein: CAISEGGLVQETQYF
V gene: TRBV14; D gene: .; CDR3 protein: CASSQISMVVPYNEQFF
V gene: TRBV27; D gene: TRBD2; CDR3 protein: CASSLAGTYEQYF
V gene: TRBV5-6; D gene: TRBD2; CDR3 protein: CASSLSGRASHEQYF
V gene: TRBV1; D gene: .; CDR3 protein: CTSSPGQNTEAFF
V gene: TRBV28; D gene: .; CDR3 protein: CASSLGVYGSYEQYF
V gene: TRBV4-1; D gene: TRBD2; CDR3 protein: CASSQEAQREYYNEQFF
V gene: TRBV11-2; D gene: .; CDR3 protein: CASSTRTGPGDTQYF
V gene: TRBV7-9; D gene: .; CDR3 protein: CASSLFKGDTGELFF
V gene: TRBV7-9; D gene: .; CDR3 protein: CASSLEGREKLFF
V gene: TRBV5-6; D gene: TRBD1; CDR3 protein: CASSQDRVDYEQYF
V gene: TRBV27; D gene: .; CDR3 protein: CASSFGGAEAFF
V gene: TRBV11-2; D gene: TRBD1; CDR3 protein: CASSLVKGQKKINYGYTF
V gene: TRBV27; D gene: .; CDR3 protein: CASSLLTAGETQYF
V gene: TRBV7-9; D gene: .; CDR3 protein: CASSAESGHHLLYGYTF
V gene: TRBV28; D gene: .; CDR3 protein: CASSLYPKSDSGNTIYF
V gene: TRBV27; D gene: .; CDR3 protein: CASSVSGTFSTQFF
V gene: TRBV9; D gene: .; CDR3 protein: CASGVASGELFF
V gene: TRBV4-1; D gene: .; CDR3 protein: CASSQDSAGYSYNEQFF
V gene: TRBV5-4; D gene: .; CDR3 protein: CASSLLNEQFF
V gene: TRBV28; D gene: TRBD1; CDR3 protein: CATSNVQGGGMQPQHF
V gene: TRBV28; D gene: TRBD2; CDR3 protein: CASSLPSGAHNEQFF
V gene: TRBV5-6; D gene: .; CDR3 protein: CASSTSNNEQYF
V gene: TRBV5-6; D gene: TRBD1; CDR3 protein: CASSEEGAGRYEQYF
V gene: TRBV29-1; D gene: .; CDR3 protein: CSVVTALSSYNEQFF
V gene: TRBV5-6; D gene: .; CDR3 protein: CASSFGGTYEQYF
V gene: TRBV5-1; D gene: .; CDR3 protein: CASSLVPGEQYF
V gene: TRBV2; D gene: TRBD1; CDR3 protein: CASRAGTGGADEQYF
V gene: TRBV19; D gene: .; CDR3 protein: CASSGSLGNIQYF
V gene: TRBV2; D gene: TRBD1; CDR3 protein: CASSEHPRDRGPRNQPQHF
V gene: TRBV5-1; D gene: .; CDR3 protein: CASSLPIGQSYNEQFF
V gene: TRBV6-1; D gene: TRBD1; CDR3 protein: CASSPTGGGETQYF
V gene: TRBV6-5; D gene: TRBD1; CDR3 protein: CASSYSRDSLEETQYF
V gene: TRBV5-4; D gene: TRBD2; CDR3 protein: CASSFSVAGGSETQYF
V gene: TRBV5-6; D gene: .; CDR3 protein: CASSLEGGRSTEAFF
V gene: TRBV5-6; D gene: .; CDR3 protein: CASSSGLLGSYEQYF
V gene: TRBV27; D gene: .; CDR3 protein: CASSLRDTKETQYF
V gene: TRBV27; D gene: .; CDR3 protein: CATGVGYEQYF
V gene: TRBV15; D gene: TRBD2; CDR3 protein: CATSRDQSLGGSDEQYF
V gene: TRBV7-9; D gene: .; CDR3 protein: CASSFGGSGNTIYF
V gene: TRBV4-1; D gene: TRBD2; CDR3 protein: CASSLTSGSSYEQYF
V gene: TRBV13; D gene: .; CDR3 protein: CASSPGYGYTF
V gene: TRBV4-1; D gene: .; CDR3 protein: CASSQRIGDRAYEQYF
V gene: TRBV21-1; D gene: .; CDR3 protein: CASSLGFRGYGYTF
V gene: TRBV13; D gene: .; CDR3 protein: CASSLLGGGQETQYF
V gene: TRBV7-9; D gene: TRBD1; CDR3 protein: CASSLHQGVRTEAFF
V gene: TRBV5-6; D gene: .; CDR3 protein: CASSAGRPNEQYF
V gene: TRBV11-1; D gene: TRBD1; CDR3 protein: CASSLAGTGNEQFF
V gene: TRBV5-1; D gene: .; CDR3 protein: CASSLAGWGVNTEAFF
V gene: TRBV7-9; D gene: .; CDR3 protein: CASSLDGTLRGQYF
V gene: TRBV5-5; D gene: .; CDR3 protein: CASSPTMSNQPQHF
V gene: TRBV19; D gene: .; CDR3 protein: CASEPGAHSGNTIYF
V gene: TRBV6-5; D gene: .; CDR3 protein: CASSYRSGYYEQYF
V gene: TRBV13; D gene: .; CDR3 protein: CASSRGTEYGYTF
V gene: TRBV6-1; D gene: TRBD2; CDR3 protein: CASSAYLTSGENTGELFF
V gene: TRBV2; D gene: TRBD1; CDR3 protein: CASSEASDRGPYEQYF
V gene: TRBV6-5; D gene: .; CDR3 protein: CASSYRDGVSYEQYF